The present TCR beta chain was sequenced within a study of blood T cell repertoires in COVID-19. As for the study in general: Spain, Italy and the United States supplied samples that represented acute and convalescent COVID-19. T cells, B-cell-depleted T cells, or PBMCs provided the cDNA or gDNA that served as material.

Trimming removed 4 bases from V and 1 base from J, with 8 bases in between. CDR1 is WNHNN, CDR2 SYGVQD, per germline (reference sequence). CDR3 size: 13 residues. In the authors' workflow: From reference gene primer amplification, estimates of nucleated cell counts were derived. This table comes from immunoSEQ multiplex PCR, and its TCRdb copy is limited to in-frame clones, with some not included. Clonal size and the V and J genes are those of that table, whereas D and trimming came from the DNA. The sample yields 150,000 to 200,000 clones, 86% seen once. Material: peripheral blood. The V gene is TRBV10-1, the J gene TRBJ2-7; D is possibly TRBD2 (5 bases). The origin of this receptor is a woman at least 80 years old in a cohort sampled during active or convalescent COVID-19. The DNA of the CDR3 is TGCGCCAGCAGTGCTCCGGGATCCTACGAGCAGTACTTC. Amino acid sequence: CASSAPGSYEQYF.